The rows below give T cell receptor beta chains drawn from one sample of a study of T cells in Graves' hyperthyroidism and ophthalmopathy. Via MiXCR, TCRdb re-called the multiplex PCR reads, giving one row per CDR3 protein. The profile covers about 640,000 distinct CDR3 sequences, with roughly 20% appearing a single time and roughly a third taken by the ten largest. Sequenced sample: blood. The receptors shown here come from a man aged 25 to 40 with Graves' ophthalmopathy. Each CDR3 is given with its conserved first and last residue. A D gene is named only where the DNA matches it firmly. Part of the rows lack a size; the others show once, few, many or a class for expanded clones.

d_gene,j_gene,abundance,v_gene,CDR3nt,CDR3aa
TRBD1,TRBJ2-3,NA,TRBV28,TGTGCCAGCAGTTTAAGAGGGGGCAGCACAGATACGCGGTATTTT,CASSLRGGSTDTRYF
NA,TRBJ2-3,NA,TRBV6-2/TRBV6-3,TGTGCCAGCAAAACTATTAGAGAGTTCCCAGATACGCAGTATTTT,CASKTIREFPDTQYF
NA,TRBJ1-5,NA,TRBV7-2,TGTGCCAGCAGCGGGGGAGGAGGATATAGCAATCAGCCCCAGCATTTT,CASSGGGGYSNQPQHF
TRBD1,TRBJ1-1,many,TRBV18,TGTGCCAGCTCATCGCACAGGGGAAACACTGAAGCTTTCTTT,CASSSHRGNTEAFF
NA,TRBJ2-3,NA,TRBV4-1,TGCGCCAGCAGCCCCTTGGGCGCGGGGGATACGCAGTATTTT,CASSPLGAGDTQYF
TRBD1,TRBJ1-2,NA,TRBV2,TGTGCCCGTCGGGACAGCCCTAACTATGGCTACACCTTC,CARRDSPNYGYTF
NA,TRBJ1-4,NA,TRBV4-3,TGCGCCAGCAGCCAAGCCCGGGGACGAAATGAAAAACTGTTTTTT,CASSQARGRNEKLFF
TRBD2,TRBJ2-1,NA,TRBV11-2,TGTGCCAGCAGCTTAGACGAGACTAGCGGGAGTTATGAGCAGTTCTTC,CASSLDETSGSYEQFF
NA,TRBJ2-3,NA,TRBV18,TGTGCCAGCTCAATTCCAGGGGTTGGCACAGATACGCAGTATTTT,CASSIPGVGTDTQYF
NA,TRBJ2-5,NA,TRBV7-3,TGTGCCAGCAGCTTATGGGGTCACTCTAAAAGCGAGACCCAGTACTTC,CASSLWGHSKSETQYF
NA,TRBJ2-2,few,TRBV9,TGTGCCAGCAGCGCAGAAGACTGGGGGGAGCTGTTTTTT,CASSAEDWGELFF
NA,TRBJ2-7,once,TRBV20-1,TGCAGTGCTAGAAGGAGAATAGGTGGGACCCCCTCGGAGCAGTACTTC,CSARRRIGGTPSEQYF
NA,TRBJ2-7,many,TRBV11-2,TGTGCCAGCAGCTTAGATGCCTTTGACAGTGACCCCTACGAGCAGTACTTC,CASSLDAFDSDPYEQYF
NA,TRBJ1-3,NA,TRBV7-9,TGTGCCACCCCGGATGGCTCTGGAAACACCATATATTTT,CATPDGSGNTIYF
TRBD1,TRBJ2-7,NA,TRBV6-4,TGTGCCAGCAGAAAGGGGGACAGGGGATGGGGGAGCGAGCAGTACTTC,CASRKGDRGWGSEQYF
NA,TRBJ1-2,many,TRBV30,TGTGCCTGGAGCGCATTCCGGGGCTACACCTTC,CAWSAFRGYTF
NA,TRBJ2-7,NA,TRBV28,TGTGCCAGCAGTTTACACGGTGGTGGAAGCTCCTACGAGCAGTACTTC,CASSLHGGGSSYEQYF
NA,TRBJ1-1,few,TRBV5-6,TGTGCCAGCAGCCCCATTCCTACAGGGTATGGGGCTGAAGCTTTCTTT,CASSPIPTGYGAEAFF
NA,TRBJ2-1,NA,TRBV29-1,TGCAGCGTGGGAGGGACAGTCTCCTACAATGAGCAGTTCTTC,CSVGGTVSYNEQFF